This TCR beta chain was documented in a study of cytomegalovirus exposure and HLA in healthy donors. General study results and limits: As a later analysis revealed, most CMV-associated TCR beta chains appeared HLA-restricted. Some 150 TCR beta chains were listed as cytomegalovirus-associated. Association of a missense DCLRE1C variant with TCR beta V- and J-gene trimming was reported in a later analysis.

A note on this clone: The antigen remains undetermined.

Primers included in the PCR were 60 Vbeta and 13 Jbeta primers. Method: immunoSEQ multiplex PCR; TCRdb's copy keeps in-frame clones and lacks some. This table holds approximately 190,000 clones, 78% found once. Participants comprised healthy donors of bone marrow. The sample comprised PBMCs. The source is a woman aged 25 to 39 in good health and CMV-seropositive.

In nucleotides, the CDR3 is TGTGCCAGCAGCTCCGGGACTAGCACAGATACGCAGTATTTT. Translation: CASSSGTSTDTQYF. This chain joins TRBV5-6 and TRBJ2-3; TRBD2 might be the D (6 bases). CDR1 and CDR2 from the germline V gene are SGHDT and YYEEEE. The germline V and J ends were trimmed by 3 bases and 0 bases, with 8 bases remaining between them. The length of the CDR3 is 14 residues. The full variable domain, in which reference TRBV5-6 and TRBJ2-3 provide the parts outside the CDR3, is DAGVTQSPTHLIKTRGQQVTLRCSPKSGHDTVSWYQQALGQGPQFIFQYYEEEERQRGNFPDRFSGHQFPNYSSELNVNALLLGDSALYLCASSSGTSTDTQYFGPGTRLTVL.